A selection of T cell receptor beta chains follows, all from one sample in a study of blood T cells in healthy people across ages. TCRdb independently ran MiXCR on the 5' RACE reads; one entry per CDR3 protein. The sample lists hundreds of thousands of distinct CDR3 sequences, under 65% seen once, with around an eighth in the top ten. Sequenced input: blood. Every receptor here comes from a woman of 80 years or more in good health. Both conserved end residues are part of each CDR3. D genes are given only for firm matches. Clone size is shown for a subset of rows, as once, few, many or a class of expanded clone.

j_gene: TRBJ2-3; d_gene: .; abundance: .; v_gene: TRBV28; CDR3aa: CASSLRDNLDTQYF; CDR3nt: TGTGCCAGCAGCCTCCGGGACAACTTAGATACGCAGTATTTT
j_gene: TRBJ2-4; d_gene: TRBD2; abundance: .; v_gene: TRBV4-1; CDR3aa: CASSQGLSGGDIRDIQYF; CDR3nt: TGCGCCAGCAGCCAAGGCTTGAGCGGGGGGGATATAAGGGACATTCAGTACTTC
j_gene: TRBJ2-5; d_gene: .; abundance: once; v_gene: TRBV5-1; CDR3aa: CASSDGVGTEETQYF; CDR3nt: TGCGCCAGCAGTGACGGGGTGGGTACGGAGGAGACCCAGTACTTC
j_gene: TRBJ2-2; d_gene: .; abundance: .; v_gene: TRBV5-1; CDR3aa: CASSVDHTGELFF; CDR3nt: TGCGCCAGCAGCGTCGACCACACCGGGGAGCTGTTTTTT
j_gene: TRBJ2-3; d_gene: TRBD1; abundance: few; v_gene: TRBV5-1; CDR3aa: CASRGTGGYTDTQYF; CDR3nt: TGCGCCAGCAGGGGGACAGGGGGATACACAGATACGCAGTATTTT
j_gene: TRBJ1-1; d_gene: .; abundance: .; v_gene: TRBV7-8; CDR3aa: CASSSKRGEMNTEAFF; CDR3nt: TGTGCCAGCAGCTCGAAGAGGGGGGAAATGAACACTGAAGCTTTCTTT
j_gene: TRBJ1-1; d_gene: TRBD1; abundance: once; v_gene: TRBV6-6; CDR3aa: CASSYDDRVGEAFF; CDR3nt: TGTGCCAGCAGTTACGACGACAGGGTTGGTGAAGCTTTCTTT
j_gene: TRBJ2-7; d_gene: .; abundance: few; v_gene: TRBV20-1; CDR3aa: CSAYQTYEQYF; CDR3nt: TGCAGTGCTTACCAAACCTACGAGCAGTACTTC
j_gene: TRBJ2-3; d_gene: TRBD2; abundance: many; v_gene: TRBV7-9; CDR3aa: CASSQTSALRTDTQYF; CDR3nt: TGTGCCAGCAGCCAAACTAGCGCTCTAAGGACAGATACGCAGTATTTT
j_gene: TRBJ1-1; d_gene: TRBD1; abundance: .; v_gene: TRBV29-1; CDR3aa: CSGRQGVSEAFF; CDR3nt: TGCAGCGGTCGACAGGGGGTCTCGGAAGCTTTCTTT
j_gene: TRBJ2-7; d_gene: .; abundance: few; v_gene: TRBV27; CDR3aa: CASSTVGRSSYEQYF; CDR3nt: TGTGCCAGCAGTACAGTAGGCAGGTCCTCCTACGAGCAGTACTTC
j_gene: TRBJ1-2; d_gene: .; abundance: many; v_gene: TRBV20-1; CDR3aa: CSAYKEGPYGYTF; CDR3nt: TGCAGTGCCTACAAAGAGGGCCCTTATGGCTACACCTTC
j_gene: TRBJ1-1; d_gene: .; abundance: few; v_gene: TRBV2; CDR3aa: CASRLQFNTEAFF; CDR3nt: TGTGCCAGCAGGCTCCAATTTAACACTGAAGCTTTCTTT
j_gene: TRBJ2-3; d_gene: TRBD2; abundance: few; v_gene: TRBV2; CDR3aa: CASRAGTIPDTQYF; CDR3nt: TGTGCCAGCAGGGCGGGGACTATCCCAGATACGCAGTATTTT
j_gene: TRBJ1-5; d_gene: .; abundance: .; v_gene: TRBV20-1; CDR3aa: CSARSQGLDNQPQHF; CDR3nt: TGCAGTGCTAGGTCACAGGGACTAGACAATCAGCCCCAGCATTTT
j_gene: TRBJ2-6; d_gene: TRBD2; abundance: .; v_gene: TRBV4-3; CDR3aa: CASSQGTSGTSGANVLTF; CDR3nt: TGCGCCAGCAGCCAAGGAACTAGCGGGACCTCTGGGGCCAACGTCCTGACTTTC
j_gene: TRBJ2-5; d_gene: TRBD2; abundance: .; v_gene: TRBV30; CDR3aa: CAWTHTVSSGRQETQYF; CDR3nt: TGTGCCTGGACACACACCGTGTCTAGCGGGAGGCAAGAGACCCAGTACTTC
j_gene: TRBJ1-4; d_gene: .; abundance: .; v_gene: TRBV29-1; CDR3aa: CSVESGEEKLFF; CDR3nt: TGCAGCGTTGAGTCCGGTGAGGAAAAACTGTTTTTT
j_gene: TRBJ1-1; d_gene: .; abundance: .; v_gene: TRBV5-4; CDR3aa: CASSPVGEGTLKNTEAFF; CDR3nt: TGTGCCAGCAGCCCGGTTGGGGAGGGGACACTTAAGAACACTGAAGCTTTCTTT
j_gene: TRBJ2-7; d_gene: .; abundance: .; v_gene: TRBV29-1; CDR3aa: CSASRGASYEQYF; CDR3nt: TGCAGCGCTTCAAGGGGCGCTTCCTACGAGCAGTACTTC
j_gene: TRBJ2-6; d_gene: .; abundance: once; v_gene: TRBV6-2/TRBV6-3; CDR3aa: CASYTGANVLTF; CDR3nt: TGTGCCAGTTATACTGGGGCCAACGTCCTGACTTTC
j_gene: TRBJ1-3; d_gene: .; abundance: .; v_gene: TRBV14; CDR3aa: CASSPFIGSGNTIYF; CDR3nt: TGTGCCAGCAGCCCTTTCATCGGCTCTGGAAACACCATATATTTT
j_gene: TRBJ2-7; d_gene: .; abundance: once; v_gene: TRBV30; CDR3aa: CAWSANRVHEQYF; CDR3nt: TGTGCCTGGAGTGCCAACAGGGTCCACGAGCAGTACTTC
j_gene: TRBJ2-3; d_gene: .; abundance: many; v_gene: TRBV27; CDR3aa: CASSIRTSTDTQYF; CDR3nt: TGTGCCAGCAGCATACGAACCTCCACAGATACGCAGTATTTT
j_gene: TRBJ2-3; d_gene: .; abundance: many; v_gene: TRBV12-3/TRBV12-4; CDR3aa: CASSFHDTQYF; CDR3nt: TGTGCCAGCAGTTTTCACGATACGCAGTATTTT
j_gene: TRBJ2-5; d_gene: .; abundance: .; v_gene: TRBV11-2; CDR3aa: CASSLFGGPQETQYF; CDR3nt: TGTGCCAGCAGCCTATTCGGGGGCCCTCAAGAGACCCAGTACTTC
j_gene: TRBJ1-6; d_gene: TRBD1; abundance: .; v_gene: TRBV2; CDR3aa: CASGTGDNSPLHF; CDR3nt: TGTGCCAGCGGGACAGGGGATAATTCACCCCTCCACTTT
j_gene: TRBJ1-2; d_gene: .; abundance: .; v_gene: TRBV20-1; CDR3aa: CSAHTPRADLNYGYTF; CDR3nt: TGCAGTGCTCACACTCCCAGGGCCGACCTTAACTATGGCTACACCTTC
j_gene: TRBJ2-7; d_gene: TRBD1; abundance: .; v_gene: TRBV7-2; CDR3aa: CASSPGTEIYEQYF; CDR3nt: TGTGCCAGCAGCCCCGGGACAGAAATCTACGAGCAGTACTTC
j_gene: TRBJ1-5; d_gene: TRBD1; abundance: .; v_gene: TRBV11-1; CDR3aa: CASSMTGTGQPQHF; CDR3nt: TGTGCCAGCAGCATGACAGGGACAGGTCAGCCCCAGCATTTT
j_gene: TRBJ1-3; d_gene: TRBD1; abundance: few; v_gene: TRBV29-1; CDR3aa: CSAGGQGPGRNTIYF; CDR3nt: TGCAGCGCCGGAGGACAGGGGCCGGGACGAAACACCATATATTTT
j_gene: TRBJ1-2; d_gene: .; abundance: .; v_gene: TRBV6-1; CDR3aa: CASSETSTRGEGYTF; CDR3nt: TGTGCCAGCAGTGAAACGTCAACCAGGGGCGAAGGCTACACCTTC
j_gene: TRBJ1-2; d_gene: TRBD1; abundance: many; v_gene: TRBV5-6; CDR3aa: CASSPWDRVYGYTF; CDR3nt: TGTGCCAGCAGCCCCTGGGACAGGGTCTATGGCTACACCTTC
j_gene: TRBJ1-1; d_gene: TRBD1; abundance: .; v_gene: TRBV4-1; CDR3aa: CASSQGQTYTEAFF; CDR3nt: TGCGCCAGCAGCCAGGGACAGACTTACACTGAAGCTTTCTTT
j_gene: TRBJ2-3; d_gene: TRBD2; abundance: many; v_gene: TRBV20-1; CDR3aa: CSARFGLAGADTQYF; CDR3nt: TGCAGTGCTAGATTCGGACTAGCGGGAGCAGATACGCAGTATTTT
j_gene: TRBJ2-5; d_gene: TRBD1; abundance: .; v_gene: TRBV29-1; CDR3aa: CSVDRTGGIPQETQYF; CDR3nt: TGCAGCGTTGATCGGACAGGGGGCATTCCCCAAGAGACCCAGTACTTC
j_gene: TRBJ1-2; d_gene: TRBD1; abundance: .; v_gene: TRBV3-1; CDR3aa: CASSRGTAYGYTF; CDR3nt: TGTGCCAGCAGCCGCGGGACAGCCTATGGCTACACCTTC
j_gene: TRBJ2-1; d_gene: TRBD1; abundance: .; v_gene: TRBV6-5; CDR3aa: CASSWDRGISSYNEQFF; CDR3nt: TGTGCCAGCAGTTGGGACAGGGGGATCAGCTCCTACAATGAGCAGTTCTTC
j_gene: TRBJ2-3; d_gene: TRBD2; abundance: many; v_gene: TRBV20-1; CDR3aa: CSAHGSGGLVDTQYF; CDR3nt: TGCAGTGCCCACGGGTCGGGGGGGCTAGTAGATACGCAGTATTTT
j_gene: TRBJ2-3; d_gene: TRBD2; abundance: few; v_gene: TRBV7-9; CDR3aa: CASSWGGQGDTQYF; CDR3nt: TGTGCCAGCAGCTGGGGAGGGCAGGGAGATACGCAGTATTTT
j_gene: TRBJ1-2; d_gene: .; abundance: many; v_gene: TRBV20-1; CDR3aa: CSAPRDYGYTF; CDR3nt: TGCAGTGCCCCGAGGGACTATGGCTACACCTTC